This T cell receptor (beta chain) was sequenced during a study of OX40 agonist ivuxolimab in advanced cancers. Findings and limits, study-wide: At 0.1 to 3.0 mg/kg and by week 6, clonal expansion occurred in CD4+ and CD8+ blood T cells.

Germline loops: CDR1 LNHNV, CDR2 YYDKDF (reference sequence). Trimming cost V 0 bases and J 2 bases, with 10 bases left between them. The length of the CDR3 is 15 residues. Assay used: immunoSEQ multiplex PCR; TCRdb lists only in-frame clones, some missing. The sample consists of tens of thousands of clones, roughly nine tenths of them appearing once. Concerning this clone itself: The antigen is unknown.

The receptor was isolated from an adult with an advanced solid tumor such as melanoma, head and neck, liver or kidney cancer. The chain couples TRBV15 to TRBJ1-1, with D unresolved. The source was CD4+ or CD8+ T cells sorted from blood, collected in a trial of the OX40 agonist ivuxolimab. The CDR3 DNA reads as TGTGCCACCAGCAGAGATAGAAGTGTAAACACTGAAGCTTTCTTT. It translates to CATSRDRSVNTEAFF. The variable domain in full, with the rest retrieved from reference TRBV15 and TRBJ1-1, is DAMVIQNPRYQVTQFGKPVTLSCSQTLNHNVMYWYQQKSSQAPKLLFHYYDKDFNNEADTPDNFQSRRPNTSFCFLDIRSPGLGDTAMYLCATSRDRSVNTEAFFGQGTRLTVV.